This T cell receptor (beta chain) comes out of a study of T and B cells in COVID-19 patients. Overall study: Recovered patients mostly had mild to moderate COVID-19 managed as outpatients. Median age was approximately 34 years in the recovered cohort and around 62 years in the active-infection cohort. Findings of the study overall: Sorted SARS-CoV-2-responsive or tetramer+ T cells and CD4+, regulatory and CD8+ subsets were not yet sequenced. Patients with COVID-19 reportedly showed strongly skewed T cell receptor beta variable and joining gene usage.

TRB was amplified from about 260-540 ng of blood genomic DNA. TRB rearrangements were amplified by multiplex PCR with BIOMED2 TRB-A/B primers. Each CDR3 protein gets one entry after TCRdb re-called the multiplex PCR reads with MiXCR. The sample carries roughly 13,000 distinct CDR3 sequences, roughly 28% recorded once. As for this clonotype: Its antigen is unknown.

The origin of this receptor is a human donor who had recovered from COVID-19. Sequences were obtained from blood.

CDR3 in amino acids: CASRRTGSANEKLFF. Here the CDR3 DNA reads TGTGCCAGCAGGCGAACAGGCTCCGCTAATGAAAAACTGTTTTTT. The chain uses TRBV12-3 or TRBV12-4 and TRBJ1-4; TRBD1 might be the D (5 bases). This CDR3 is 15 amino acids long. The V end lost 6 bases, the J end lost 3 bases, and 14 bases lay between the germline ends.